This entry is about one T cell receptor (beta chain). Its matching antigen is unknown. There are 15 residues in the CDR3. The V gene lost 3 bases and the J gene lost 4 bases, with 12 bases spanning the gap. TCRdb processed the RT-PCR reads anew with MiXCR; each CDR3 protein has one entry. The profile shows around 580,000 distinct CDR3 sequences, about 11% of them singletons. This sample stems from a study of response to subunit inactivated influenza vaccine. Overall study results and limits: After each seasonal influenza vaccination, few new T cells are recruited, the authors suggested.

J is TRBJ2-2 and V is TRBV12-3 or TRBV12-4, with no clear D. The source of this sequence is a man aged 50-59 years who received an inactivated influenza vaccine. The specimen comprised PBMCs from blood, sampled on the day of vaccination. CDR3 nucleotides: TGTGCCAGCAGTTTCCCCCGGGTCGGCACCGGGGAGCTGTTTTTT. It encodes CASSFPRVGTGELFF.